The clone carrying this T cell receptor beta chain showed up just once. Antigen specificity is unknown. This table comes from immunoSEQ multiplex PCR, and its TCRdb copy is limited to in-frame clones, with some not included. The table includes roughly 130,000 clones, 88% detected once. The data belong to a study of PD-1 blockade in mismatch repair-deficient tumors. This CDR3 has 16 amino acids. CDR1 is GTSNPN, CDR2 SVGIG, per germline (reference sequence). The ends were cut back, 4 bases at V and 1 base at J, with 16 bases in the middle. Broader study findings: Tumor-resident clones, often undetectable pretreatment in blood, expanded then contracted after pembrolizumab.

V usage is TRBV30 and J usage is TRBJ2-2, with D perhaps matching TRBD1 (6 bases). This clonotype was sampled from an adult with mismatch repair-deficient cancer. The sample was peripheral blood, taken approximately 71 weeks after starting pembrolizumab. CDR3 amino acids: CAWTDEDRRNTGELFF. Here the CDR3 DNA reads TGTGCCTGGACCGACGAAGACAGGAGGAACACCGGGGAGCTGTTTTTT.